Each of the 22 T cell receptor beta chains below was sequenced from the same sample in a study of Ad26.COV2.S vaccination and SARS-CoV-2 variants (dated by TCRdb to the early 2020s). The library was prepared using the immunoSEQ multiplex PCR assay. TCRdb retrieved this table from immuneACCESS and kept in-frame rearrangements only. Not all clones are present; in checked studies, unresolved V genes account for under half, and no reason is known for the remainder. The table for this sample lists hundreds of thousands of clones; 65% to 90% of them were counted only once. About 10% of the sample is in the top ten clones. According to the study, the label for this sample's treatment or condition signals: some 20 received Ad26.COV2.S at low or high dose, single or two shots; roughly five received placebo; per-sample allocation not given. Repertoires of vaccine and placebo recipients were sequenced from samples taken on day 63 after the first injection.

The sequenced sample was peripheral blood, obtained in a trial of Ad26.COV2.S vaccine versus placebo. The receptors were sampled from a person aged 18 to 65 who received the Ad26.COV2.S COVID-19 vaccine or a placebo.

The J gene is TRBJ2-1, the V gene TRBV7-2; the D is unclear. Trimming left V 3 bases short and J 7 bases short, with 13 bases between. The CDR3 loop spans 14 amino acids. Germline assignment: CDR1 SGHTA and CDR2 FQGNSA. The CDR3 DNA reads TGTGCCAGCAGCTTTTCCAAGGGTGGGAATGAGCAGTTCTTC. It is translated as CASSFSKGGNEQFF.

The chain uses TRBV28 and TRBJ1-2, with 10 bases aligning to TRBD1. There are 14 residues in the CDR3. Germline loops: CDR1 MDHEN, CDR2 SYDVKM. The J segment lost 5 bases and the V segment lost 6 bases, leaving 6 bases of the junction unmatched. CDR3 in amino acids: CASRGTGEGYGYTF. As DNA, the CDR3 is TGTGCCAGCAGAGGGACAGGGGAGGGTTATGGCTACACCTTC.

In DNA, the CDR3 is TGCGCCAGCAGCCCAGGACAGACTGCTAATGAAAAACTGTTTTTT. Protein product: CASSPGQTANEKLFF. The chain links TRBV4-1 to TRBJ1-4; a possible D gene is TRBD1 (6 bases). There are 15 residues in the CDR3. The germline V gene has CDR1 MGHRA and CDR2 YSYEKL. V lost 4 bases to trimming and J lost 3 bases, with 12 bases between them.

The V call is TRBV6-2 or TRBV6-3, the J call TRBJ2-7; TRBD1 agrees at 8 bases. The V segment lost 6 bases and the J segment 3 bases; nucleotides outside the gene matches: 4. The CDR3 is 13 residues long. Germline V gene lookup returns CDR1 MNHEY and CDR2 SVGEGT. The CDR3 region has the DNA TGTGCCAGCAGCGGACAGGGTTTCTACGAGCAGTACTTC. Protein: CASSGQGFYEQYF.

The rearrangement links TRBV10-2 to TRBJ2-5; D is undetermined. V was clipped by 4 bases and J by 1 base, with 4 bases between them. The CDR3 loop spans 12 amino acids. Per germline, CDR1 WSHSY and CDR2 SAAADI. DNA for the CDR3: TGCGCCAGCAGTGTCGGCCAAGAGACCCAGTACTTC. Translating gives CASSVGQETQYF.

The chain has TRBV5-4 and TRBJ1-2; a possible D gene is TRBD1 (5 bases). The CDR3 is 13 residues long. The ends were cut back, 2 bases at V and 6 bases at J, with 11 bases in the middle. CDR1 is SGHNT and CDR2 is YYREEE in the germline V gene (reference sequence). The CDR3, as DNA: TGTGCCAGCAGCTTTCTGGGGGGTAATGGCTACACCTTC. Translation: CASSFLGGNGYTF.

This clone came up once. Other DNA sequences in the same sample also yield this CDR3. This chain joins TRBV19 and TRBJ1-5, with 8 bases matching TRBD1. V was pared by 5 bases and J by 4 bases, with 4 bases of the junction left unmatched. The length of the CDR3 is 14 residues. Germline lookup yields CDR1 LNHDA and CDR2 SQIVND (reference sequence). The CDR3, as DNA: TGTGCCAGTAGTGGACAGGGAGGGAATCAGCCCCAGCATTTT. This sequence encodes CASSGQGGNQPQHF.

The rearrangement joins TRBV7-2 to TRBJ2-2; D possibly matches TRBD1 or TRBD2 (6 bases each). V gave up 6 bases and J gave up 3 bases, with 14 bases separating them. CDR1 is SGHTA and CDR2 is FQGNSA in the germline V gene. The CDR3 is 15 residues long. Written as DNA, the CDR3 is TGTGCCAGCAGGCCGGGGGCAGGGTACACCGGGGAGCTGTTTTTT. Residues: CASRPGAGYTGELFF.

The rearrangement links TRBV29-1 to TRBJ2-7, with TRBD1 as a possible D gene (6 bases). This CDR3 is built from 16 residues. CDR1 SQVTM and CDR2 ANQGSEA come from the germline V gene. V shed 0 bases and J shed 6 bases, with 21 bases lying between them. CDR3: CSVEDIWSGAPGEQYF. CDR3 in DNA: TGCAGCGTTGAAGATATTTGGTCAGGGGCACCGGGCGAGCAGTACTTC.

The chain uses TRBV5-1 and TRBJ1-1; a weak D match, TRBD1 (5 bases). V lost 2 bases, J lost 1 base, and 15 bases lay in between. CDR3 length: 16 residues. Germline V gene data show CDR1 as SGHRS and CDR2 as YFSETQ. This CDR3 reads CASSFLEGLRNTEAFF. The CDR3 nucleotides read TGCGCCAGCAGCTTCCTTGAGGGGCTGAGGAACACTGAAGCTTTCTTT. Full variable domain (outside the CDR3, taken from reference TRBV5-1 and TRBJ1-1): KAGVTQTPRYLIKTRGQQVTLSCSPISGHRSVSWYQQTPGQGLQFLFEYFSETQRNKGNFPGRFSGRQFSNSRSEMNVSTLELGDSALYLCASSFLEGLRNTEAFFGQGTRLTVV.

The CDR3 DNA reads as TGTGCCAGCAGCTTAGCGTCTCAGGGGGCGGTCTACGAGCAGTACTTC. Its protein product is CASSLASQGAVYEQYF. The chain combines TRBV7-6 with TRBJ2-7; 8 nucleotides agree with TRBD1. With 0 bases clipped from V and 3 bases from J, the junction kept 7 bases outside the gene matches. This CDR3 has 16 residues. Germline-derived CDR1 and CDR2 are SGHVS and FNYEAQ.

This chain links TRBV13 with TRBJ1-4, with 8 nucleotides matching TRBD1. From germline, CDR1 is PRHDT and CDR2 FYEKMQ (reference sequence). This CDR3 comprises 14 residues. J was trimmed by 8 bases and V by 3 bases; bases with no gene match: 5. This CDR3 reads CASSFDRGDEKLFF. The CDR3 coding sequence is TGTGCCAGCAGCTTCGACAGGGGCGACGAAAAACTGTTTTTT.

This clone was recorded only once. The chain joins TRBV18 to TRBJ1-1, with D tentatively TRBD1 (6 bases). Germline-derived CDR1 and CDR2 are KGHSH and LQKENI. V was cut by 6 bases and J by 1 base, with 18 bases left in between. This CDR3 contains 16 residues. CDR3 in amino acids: CASSVGLGTRNTEAFF. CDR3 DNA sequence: TGTGCCAGCTCCGTTGGCTTGGGGACACGGAACACTGAAGCTTTCTTT.

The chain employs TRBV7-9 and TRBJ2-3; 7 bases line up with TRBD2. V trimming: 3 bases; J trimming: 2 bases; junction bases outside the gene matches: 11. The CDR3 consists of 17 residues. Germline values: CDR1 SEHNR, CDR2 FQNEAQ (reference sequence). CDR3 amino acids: CASSFPTRGGHTDTQYF. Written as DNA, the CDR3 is TGTGCCAGCAGCTTCCCCACGCGGGGAGGGCACACAGATACGCAGTATTTT.

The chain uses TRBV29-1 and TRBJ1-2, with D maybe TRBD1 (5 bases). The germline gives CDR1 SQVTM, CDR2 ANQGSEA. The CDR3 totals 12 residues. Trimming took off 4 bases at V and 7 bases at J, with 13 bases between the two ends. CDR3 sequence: CSVVAGTGGYTF. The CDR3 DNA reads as TGCAGCGTTGTGGCGGGGACCGGTGGCTACACCTTC.

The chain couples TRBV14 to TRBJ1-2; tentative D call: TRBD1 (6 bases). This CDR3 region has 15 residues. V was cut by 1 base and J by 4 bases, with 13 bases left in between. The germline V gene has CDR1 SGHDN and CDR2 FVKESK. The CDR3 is CASSQATGSLYGYTF. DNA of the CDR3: TGTGCCAGCAGCCAAGCTACAGGGTCCCTCTATGGCTACACCTTC.

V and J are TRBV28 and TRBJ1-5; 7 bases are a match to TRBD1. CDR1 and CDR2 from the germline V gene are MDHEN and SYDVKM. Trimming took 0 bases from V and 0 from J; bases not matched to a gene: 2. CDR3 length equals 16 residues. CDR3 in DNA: TGTGCCAGCAGTTTATGGGGGACAGTTAGCAATCAGCCCCAGCATTTT. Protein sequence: CASSLWGTVSNQPQHF.

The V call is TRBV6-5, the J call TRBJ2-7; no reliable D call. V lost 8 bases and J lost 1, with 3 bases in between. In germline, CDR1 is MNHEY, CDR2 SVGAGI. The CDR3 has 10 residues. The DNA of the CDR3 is TGTGCCAGCGGATCCTACGAGCAGTACTTC. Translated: CASGSYEQYF.

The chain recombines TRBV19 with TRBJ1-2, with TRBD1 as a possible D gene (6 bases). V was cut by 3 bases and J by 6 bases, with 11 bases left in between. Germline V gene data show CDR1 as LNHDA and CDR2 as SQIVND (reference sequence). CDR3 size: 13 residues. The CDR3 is CASSIYGGDGYTF. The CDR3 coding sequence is TGTGCCAGTAGTATCTACGGGGGCGATGGCTACACCTTC. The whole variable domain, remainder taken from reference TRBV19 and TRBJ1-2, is DGGITQSPKYLFRKEGQNVTLSCEQNLNHDAMYWYRQDPGQGLRLIYYSQIVNDFQKGDIAEGYSVSREKKESFPLTVTSAQKNPTAFYLCASSIYGGDGYTFGSGTRLTVV.

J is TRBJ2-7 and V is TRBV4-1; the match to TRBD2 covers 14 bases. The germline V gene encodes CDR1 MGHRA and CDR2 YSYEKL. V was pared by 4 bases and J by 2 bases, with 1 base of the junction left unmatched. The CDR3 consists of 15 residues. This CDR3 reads CASSPGLAGAYEQYF. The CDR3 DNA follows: TGCGCCAGCAGCCCGGGACTAGCGGGAGCCTACGAGCAGTACTTC.

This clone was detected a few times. The CDR3 bases are TGTGCCAGCAGTCGGGACCGACCGGCCAATTCACCCCTCCACTTT. It is translated as CASSRDRPANSPLHF. The chain links TRBV6-5 to TRBJ1-6, with D tentatively TRBD1 (5 bases). The CDR3 totals 15 residues. The germline V gene has CDR1 MNHEY and CDR2 SVGAGI. V lost 5 bases and J 7 bases, leaving 15 bases between the germline ends.

The CDR3 DNA sequence: TGTGCCAGCAGTGACTCGAGTCGCGGAGTTACCAATGAGCAGTTCTTC. This gives the protein CASSDSSRGVTNEQFF. This sequence joins TRBV6-4 and TRBJ2-1; D remains unclear. V was cut by 0 bases and J by 6 bases, with 15 bases left in between. Germline-derived CDR1 and CDR2 are MRHNA and SNTAGT. CDR3 size: 16 residues.